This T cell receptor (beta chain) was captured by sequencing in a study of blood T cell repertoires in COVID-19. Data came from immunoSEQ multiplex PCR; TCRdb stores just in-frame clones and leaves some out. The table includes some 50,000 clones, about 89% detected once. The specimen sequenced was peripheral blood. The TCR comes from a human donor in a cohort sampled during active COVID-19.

The CDR3 loop is CASIRGSTEAFF. The CDR3 region has the DNA TGTGCCAGTATTCGAGGTAGCACTGAAGCTTTCTTT. The chain combines TRBV19 with TRBJ1-1; no clear D gene. The CDR3 length is 12 residues. Germline CDR1 is LNHDA and CDR2 is SQIVND (reference sequence). Trimming removed 7 bases at V and 4 bases at J, with 10 bases between.